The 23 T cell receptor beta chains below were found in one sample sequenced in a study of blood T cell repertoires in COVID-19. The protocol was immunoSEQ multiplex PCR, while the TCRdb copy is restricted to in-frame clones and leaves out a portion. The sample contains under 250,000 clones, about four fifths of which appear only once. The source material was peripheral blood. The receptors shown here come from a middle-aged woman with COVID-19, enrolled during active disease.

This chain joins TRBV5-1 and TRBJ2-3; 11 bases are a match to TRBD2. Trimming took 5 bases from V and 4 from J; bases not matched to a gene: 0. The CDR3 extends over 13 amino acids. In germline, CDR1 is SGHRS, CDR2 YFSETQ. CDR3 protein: CASRLAGADTQYF. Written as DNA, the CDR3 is TGCGCCAGCAGACTAGCGGGAGCAGATACGCAGTATTTT.

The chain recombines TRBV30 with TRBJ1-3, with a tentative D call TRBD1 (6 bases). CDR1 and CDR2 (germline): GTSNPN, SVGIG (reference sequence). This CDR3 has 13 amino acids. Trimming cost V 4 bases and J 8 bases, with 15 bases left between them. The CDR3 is CAWTSGVGDTIYF. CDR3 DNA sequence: TGTGCCTGGACCTCAGGGGTCGGCGACACCATATATTTT. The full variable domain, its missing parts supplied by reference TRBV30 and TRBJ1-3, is SQTIHQWPATLVQPVGSPLSLECTVEGTSNPNLYWYRQAAGRGLQLLFYSVGIGQISSEVPQNLSASRPQDRQFILSSKKLLLSDSGFYLCAWTSGVGDTIYFGEGSWLTVV.

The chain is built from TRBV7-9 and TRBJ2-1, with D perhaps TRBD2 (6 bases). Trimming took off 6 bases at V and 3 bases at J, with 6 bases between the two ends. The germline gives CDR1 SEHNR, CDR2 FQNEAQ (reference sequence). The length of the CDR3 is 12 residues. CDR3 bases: TGTGCCAGCAGGCGGGGCTACAATGAGCAGTTCTTC. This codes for CASRRGYNEQFF.

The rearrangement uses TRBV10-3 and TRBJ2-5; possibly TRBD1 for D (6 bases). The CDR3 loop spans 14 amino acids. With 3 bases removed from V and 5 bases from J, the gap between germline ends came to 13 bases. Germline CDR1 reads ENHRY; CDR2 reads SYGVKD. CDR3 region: CAISEPTGLETQYF. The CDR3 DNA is TGTGCCATCAGTGAACCGACAGGTTTGGAGACCCAGTACTTC.

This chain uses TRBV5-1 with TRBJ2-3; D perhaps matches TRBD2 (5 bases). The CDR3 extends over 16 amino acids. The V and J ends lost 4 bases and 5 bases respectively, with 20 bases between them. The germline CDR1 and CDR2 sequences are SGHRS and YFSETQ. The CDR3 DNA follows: TGCGCCAGCAGCCCGGGGAGTACTGGCACTGGAGATACGCAGTATTTT. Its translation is CASSPGSTGTGDTQYF.

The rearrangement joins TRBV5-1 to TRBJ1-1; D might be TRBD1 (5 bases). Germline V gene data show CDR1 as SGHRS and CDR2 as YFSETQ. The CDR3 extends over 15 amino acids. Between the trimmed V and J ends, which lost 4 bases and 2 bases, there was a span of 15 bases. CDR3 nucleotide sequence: TGCGCCAGCAGCCGTTTCCCGGGGGAAAACACTGAAGCTTTCTTT. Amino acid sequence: CASSRFPGENTEAFF.

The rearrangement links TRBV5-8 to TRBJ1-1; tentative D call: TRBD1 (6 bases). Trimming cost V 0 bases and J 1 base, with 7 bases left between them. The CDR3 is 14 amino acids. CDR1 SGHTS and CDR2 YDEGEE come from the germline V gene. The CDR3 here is CASSLAGANTEAFF. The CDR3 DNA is TGTGCCAGCAGCTTGGCAGGGGCGAACACTGAAGCTTTCTTT.

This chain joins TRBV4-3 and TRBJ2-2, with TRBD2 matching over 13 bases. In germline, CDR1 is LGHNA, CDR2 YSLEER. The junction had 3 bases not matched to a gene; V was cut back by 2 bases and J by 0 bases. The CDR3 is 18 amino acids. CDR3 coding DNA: TGCGCCAGCAGCCAAAGGACTAGCGGGGGCCCGAACACCGGGGAGCTGTTTTTT. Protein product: CASSQRTSGGPNTGELFF.

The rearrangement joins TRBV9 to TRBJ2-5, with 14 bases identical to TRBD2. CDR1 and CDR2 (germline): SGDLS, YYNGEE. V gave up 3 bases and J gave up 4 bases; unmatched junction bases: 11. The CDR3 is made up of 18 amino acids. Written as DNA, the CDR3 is TGTGCCAGCAGCGGGGGACTAGCGGGGGCTGGTCGAGGAGAGACCCAGTACTTC. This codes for CASSGGLAGAGRGETQYF.

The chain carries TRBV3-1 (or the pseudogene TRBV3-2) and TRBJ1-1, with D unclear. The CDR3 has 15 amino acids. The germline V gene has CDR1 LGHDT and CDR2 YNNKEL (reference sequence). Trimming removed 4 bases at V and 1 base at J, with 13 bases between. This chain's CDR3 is CASSPTPTGNTEAFF. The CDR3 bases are TGTGCCAGCAGCCCGACTCCGACCGGGAACACTGAAGCTTTCTTT.

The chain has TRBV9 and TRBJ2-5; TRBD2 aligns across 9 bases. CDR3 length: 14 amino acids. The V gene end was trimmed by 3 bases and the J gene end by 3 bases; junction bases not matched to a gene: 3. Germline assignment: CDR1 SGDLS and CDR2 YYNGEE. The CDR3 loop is CASSATSGKETQYF. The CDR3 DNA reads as TGTGCCAGCAGCGCGACTAGCGGAAAAGAGACCCAGTACTTC.

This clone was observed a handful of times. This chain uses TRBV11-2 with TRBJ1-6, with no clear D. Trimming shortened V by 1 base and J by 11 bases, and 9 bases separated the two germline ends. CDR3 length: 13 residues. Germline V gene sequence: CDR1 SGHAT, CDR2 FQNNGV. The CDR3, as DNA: TGTGCCAGCAGCTTAGGGTCGGTCGCACCCCTCCACTTT. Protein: CASSLGSVAPLHF.

The CDR3 loop is CASSLGPREGETQYF. The CDR3 region has the DNA TGCGCCAGCAGCTTGGGCCCACGGGAGGGAGAGACCCAGTACTTC. The chain links TRBV5-1 to TRBJ2-5, with 8 bases that match TRBD2. Germline CDR1 and CDR2: SGHRS and YFSETQ. The CDR3 runs to 15 residues. The trim removed 0 bases at V and 4 bases at J, leaving 5 bases unmatched.

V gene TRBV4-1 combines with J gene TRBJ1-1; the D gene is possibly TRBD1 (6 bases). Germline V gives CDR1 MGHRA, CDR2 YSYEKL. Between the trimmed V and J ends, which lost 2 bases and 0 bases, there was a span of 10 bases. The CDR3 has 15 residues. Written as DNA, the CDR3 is TGCGCCAGCAGCCAAAGTACAGGGTTGAACACTGAAGCTTTCTTT. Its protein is CASSQSTGLNTEAFF.

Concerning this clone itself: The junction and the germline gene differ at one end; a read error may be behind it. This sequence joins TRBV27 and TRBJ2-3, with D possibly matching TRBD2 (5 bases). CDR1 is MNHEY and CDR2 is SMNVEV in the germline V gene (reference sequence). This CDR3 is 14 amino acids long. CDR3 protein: CATTRADSTYTQYF. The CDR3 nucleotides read TGTGCCACCACTAGGGCGGACTCCACATATACGCAGTATTTT.

CDR3 protein: CATSDWGSGGDTDTQYF. The DNA of the CDR3 is TGTGCCACCAGTGATTGGGGTAGCGGGGGAGACACAGATACGCAGTATTTT. The rearrangement uses TRBV24-1 and TRBJ2-3; TRBD2 aligns across 9 bases. CDR3 length: 17 residues. V was clipped by 2 bases and J by 2 bases; unmatched bases: 7. Germline V gene data show CDR1 as KGHDR and CDR2 as SFDVKD.

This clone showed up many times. CDR3: CASRDAGGYGYTF. For the CDR3, the DNA is TGTGCCAGCAGGGATGCAGGGGGCTATGGCTACACCTTC. The J gene is TRBJ1-2, the V gene TRBV6-5; 7 bases are shared with TRBD1. Unmatched junction bases numbered 5, after V lost 6 bases and J lost 4 bases. Germline CDR1 and CDR2: MNHEY and SVGAGI. The CDR3 is made up of 13 amino acids.

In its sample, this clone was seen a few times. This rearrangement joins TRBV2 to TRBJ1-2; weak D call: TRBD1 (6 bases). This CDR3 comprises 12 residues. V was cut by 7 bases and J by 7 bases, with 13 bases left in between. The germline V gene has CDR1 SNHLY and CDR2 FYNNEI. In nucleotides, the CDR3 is TGTGCCAGCAACAAAGGGACACCTGGCTACACCTTC. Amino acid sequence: CASNKGTPGYTF.

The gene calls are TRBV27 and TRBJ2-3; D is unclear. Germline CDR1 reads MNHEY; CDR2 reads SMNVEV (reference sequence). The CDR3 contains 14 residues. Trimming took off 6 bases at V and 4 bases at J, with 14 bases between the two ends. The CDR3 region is CASSPLSQADTQYF. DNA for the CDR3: TGTGCCAGCAGCCCTCTCTCGCAGGCAGATACGCAGTATTTT.

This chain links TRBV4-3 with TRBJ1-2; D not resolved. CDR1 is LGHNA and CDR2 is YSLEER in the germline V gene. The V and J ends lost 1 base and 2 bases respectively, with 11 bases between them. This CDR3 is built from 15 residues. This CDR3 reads CASSQGTEINYGYTF. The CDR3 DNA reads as TGCGCCAGCAGCCAAGGCACGGAGATAAACTATGGCTACACCTTC.

The DNA for the CDR3 is TGTGCCAGCAGCCAAGACACGGAGGTCTATGGCTACACCTTC. Amino acids: CASSQDTEVYGYTF. V and J are TRBV3-1 (or the pseudogene TRBV3-2) and TRBJ1-2; no clear D. Germline V gene lookup returns CDR1 LGHDT and CDR2 YNNKEL (reference sequence). This CDR3 has 14 residues. Trimming took off 0 bases at V and 4 bases at J, with 9 bases between the two ends.

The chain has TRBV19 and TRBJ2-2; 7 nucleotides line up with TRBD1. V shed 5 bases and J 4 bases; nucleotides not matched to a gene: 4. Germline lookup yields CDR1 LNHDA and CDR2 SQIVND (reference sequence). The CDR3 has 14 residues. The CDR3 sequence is CASSATGRTGELFF. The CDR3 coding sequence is TGTGCCAGTAGTGCGACAGGGCGCACCGGGGAGCTGTTTTTT.

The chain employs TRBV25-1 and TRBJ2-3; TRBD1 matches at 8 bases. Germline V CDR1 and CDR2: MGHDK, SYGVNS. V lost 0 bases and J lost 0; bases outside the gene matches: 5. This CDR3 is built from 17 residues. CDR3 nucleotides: TGTGCCAGCAGTGAATATCCCAGGGGGCCTAGCACAGATACGCAGTATTTT. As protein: CASSEYPRGPSTDTQYF.